Below, 15 T cell receptor beta chains from the same sample are listed, as sequenced in a study of CD8 T cells in ankylosing spondylitis. TCRdb processed the 5' RACE reads anew with MiXCR; each CDR3 protein has one entry. The repertoire holds some 450,000 distinct CDR3 sequences, with under 20% as singletons. These receptors have no known antigen. Notes on the study in general: A motif in TCR beta, a set of several highly homologous variants, appeared characteristic of ankylosing spondylitis blood.

The sample comprised blood, either unsorted or a sorted T cell fraction (not recorded which). Every receptor here comes from a male donor with ankylosing spondylitis.

This clonotype has a handful of counts. This sequence joins TRBV19 and TRBJ2-1; the match to TRBD2 covers 10 bases. Germline V lookup: CDR1 LNHDA, CDR2 SQIVND (reference sequence). The ends lost 8 bases at V and 3 bases at J; junction bases unmatched: 10. The CDR3 is 16 residues long. The chain's CDR3 is CASRLAGANLYNEQFF. The DNA for the CDR3 is TGTGCCAGTCGGCTAGCGGGAGCCAACCTCTACAATGAGCAGTTCTTC. Together with reference TRBV19 and TRBJ2-1, the CDR3 gives the full variable domain: DGGITQSPKYLFRKEGQNVTLSCEQNLNHDAMYWYRQDPGQGLRLIYYSQIVNDFQKGDIAEGYSVSREKKESFPLTVTSAQKNPTAFYLCASRLAGANLYNEQFFGPGTRLTVL.

This clonotype occurred a few times. This chain joins TRBV7-8 and TRBJ2-7; D is unclear. V dropped 5 bases and J dropped 4 bases, with 15 bases sitting between them. In germline, CDR1 is SGHVS, CDR2 FQNEAQ. CDR3 size: 14 residues. This CDR3 reads CASSPRAPGYEQYF. The CDR3 DNA follows: TGTGCCAGCAGCCCACGGGCCCCGGGTTACGAGCAGTACTTC. Together with reference TRBV7-8 and TRBJ2-7, the CDR3 gives the full variable domain: GAGVSQSPRYKVAKRGQDVALRCDPISGHVSLFWYQQALGQGPEFLTYFQNEAQLDKSGLPSDRFFAERPEGSVSTLKIQRTQQEDSAVYLCASSPRAPGYEQYFGPGTRLTVT.

V and J are TRBV24-1 and TRBJ2-5; D possibly matches TRBD1 or TRBD2 (7 bases each). The CDR3 has 16 residues. In germline, CDR1 is KGHDR, CDR2 SFDVKD. The V gene lost 4 bases and the J gene lost 0 bases, with 14 bases spanning the gap. CDR3 loop: CATSEGGTANQETQYF. CDR3 DNA: TGTGCCACCAGTGAGGGGGGGACAGCAAACCAAGAGACCCAGTACTTC.

This clonotype showed up many times. This sequence joins TRBV5-1 and TRBJ2-7; D tentatively reads TRBD1 or TRBD2 (6 bases each). Germline loops: CDR1 SGHRS, CDR2 YFSETQ. This CDR3 spans 15 amino acids. V was shortened by 0 bases and J by 7 bases, with 17 bases between the two germline ends. The CDR3 sequence is CASSLVGGPEDEQYF. The CDR3 coding sequence is TGCGCCAGCAGCTTGGTGGGGGGCCCGGAGGATGAGCAGTACTTC.

The CDR3 DNA follows: TGCAGTGCTAGTACAGGGGGTAACTATGGCTACACCTTC. Its protein is CSASTGGNYGYTF. The chain has TRBV20-1 and TRBJ1-2; 8 bases map to TRBD1. The germline CDR1 and CDR2 sequences are DFQATT and SNEGSKA (reference sequence). V shed 3 bases, J shed 1 base, and the junction held 1 base outside the gene matches. This CDR3 spans 13 amino acids.

This clonotype was picked up a small number of times. The chain uses TRBV5-1 and TRBJ2-5; no firm D call. There are 14 residues in the CDR3. Germline values: CDR1 SGHRS, CDR2 YFSETQ. The germline V and J ends were trimmed by 0 bases and 0 bases, with 6 bases remaining between them. The CDR3: CASSLDLNQETQYF. Written as DNA, the CDR3 is TGCGCCAGCAGCTTGGACCTAAACCAAGAGACCCAGTACTTC.

The rearrangement uses TRBV6-1 and TRBJ1-5; D possibly corresponds to TRBD1 (5 bases). The CDR3 sequence is 15 residues long. V lost 1 base and J 4 bases, leaving 11 bases between the germline ends. CDR1 and CDR2 from the germline V gene are MNHNS and SASEGT. The CDR3 sequence: CASSEVPGKNQPQHF. CDR3 bases: TGTGCCAGCAGTGAAGTTCCAGGGAAGAATCAGCCCCAGCATTTT.

This clonotype was observed once. A much larger clone is a single base away; this may be a read error. No conserved phenylalanine or tryptophan ends this CDR3, so it is likely a read error. J is TRBJ2-1 and V is TRBV7-9; TRBD2 matches 10 bases. This CDR3 is 12 amino acids long. CDR1 and CDR2 from the germline V gene are SEHNR and FQNEAQ (reference sequence). CDR3: CAASGRGNEQFL. The CDR3 DNA reads TGTGCAGCGAGCGGGAGGGGCAATGAGCAGTTCTTA.

This clonotype came up many times. The chain is built from TRBV6-1 and TRBJ1-1; 7 bases are shared with TRBD1. Losses at the gene ends were 7 bases for V and 0 bases for J; bases not matched to a gene: 8. The germline CDR1 and CDR2 sequences are MNHNS and SASEGT. CDR3 length: 15 amino acids. CDR3 sequence: CASKLRGGLNTEAFF. In DNA, the CDR3 is TGTGCCAGCAAACTTAGAGGGGGCTTGAACACTGAAGCTTTCTTT.

This clonotype was counted a few times. Its ends do not fully match the called genes, so a read error is possible. The CDR3 loop reads CASSPSRASGTEERHF. DNA for the CDR3: TGTGCCAGCTCACCATCCCGAGCTAGCGGGACTGAAGAACGTCATTTT. The chain couples TRBV18 to TRBJ2-3; 9 nucleotides align to TRBD2. CDR1 and CDR2 (germline): KGHSH, LQKENI. The CDR3 length is 16 residues.

This clonotype showed up just a few times. The J gene is TRBJ2-7, the V gene TRBV6-1; a weak D match, TRBD1 (5 bases). Germline values: CDR1 MNHNS, CDR2 SASEGT. The CDR3 contains 15 residues. The V end was cut by 2 bases, the J end by 7 bases, with 18 bases between. CDR3 nucleotides: TGTGCCAGCAGTGAACCTGGGCATCCGACAGAAGAGCAGTACTTC. Encoded protein: CASSEPGHPTEEQYF.

This clonotype was observed a few times. This chain joins TRBV12-3 or TRBV12-4 and TRBJ1-2; a weak D match, TRBD1 (5 bases). The CDR3 is 14 amino acids. Trimming shortened V by 5 bases and J by 3 bases, and 13 bases separated the two germline ends. CDR3 nucleotide sequence: TGTGCCAGCAGTGACCTAGGGGCCTACTATGGCTACACCTTC. Translating it yields CASSDLGAYYGYTF.

The chain combines TRBV20-1 with TRBJ1-6; TRBD1 aligns across 7 bases. This CDR3 spans 16 amino acids. Trimming cost V 1 base and J 1 base; bases outside gene matches: 4. CDR1 and CDR2 from the germline V gene are DFQATT and SNEGSKA (reference sequence). CDR3 nucleotide sequence: TGCAGTGCTAGAGTAGGGGGCAGGTCCTATAATTCACCCCTCCACTTT. This translates into CSARVGGRSYNSPLHF.

The chain uses TRBV30 and TRBJ2-5; 7 positions agree with TRBD1. V lost 5 bases to trimming and J lost 1 base; unmatched junction nucleotides: 4. Germline assignment: CDR1 GTSNPN and CDR2 SVGIG (reference sequence). This CDR3 region has 13 residues. The CDR3 loop is CAWARDSQETQYF. CDR3 in DNA: TGTGCCTGGGCCCGGGACAGCCAAGAGACCCAGTACTTC.

This clonotype was counted between two and nine times. The chain combines TRBV27 with TRBJ1-3, with D uncertain. Trimming pared 4 bases from V and 4 bases from J, leaving 11 bases between. The CDR3 is 14 residues long. The germline V gene has CDR1 MNHEY and CDR2 SMNVEV (reference sequence). CDR3 coding DNA: TGTGCCAGCAGTTCCCCCTCGGCGGGAAACACCATATATTTT. It codes for CASSSPSAGNTIYF.